These T cell receptor beta chains were read from a single sample in a study of T cell responses to AZD1222 COVID-19 vaccine. Profiling relied on immunoSEQ multiplex PCR, and the TCRdb table lists in-frame clones only, not all of them. The sample yields roughly 200,000 clones, roughly 90% seen once. The material was peripheral blood, obtained 28 days after the second AZD1222 dose. The receptors here all came from an adult who received the AZD1222 COVID-19 vaccine. CDR3s include the opening cysteine and the closing phenylalanine or tryptophan. The order of the fields is J gene, clone size, D gene, V gene, CDR3 protein, CDR3 DNA. The D gene is left open where the match is weak. Only part of the rows carry a size: once, few, many, or a class if the clone is expanded.

j_call: TRBJ1-5; clone_size: .; d_call: .; v_call: TRBV3-1/TRBV3-2; cdr3_aa: CASSQGRQGNQPQHF; cdr3_nt: TGTGCCAGCAGCCAAGGGAGACAGGGCAATCAGCCCCAGCATTTT
j_call: TRBJ1-3; clone_size: .; d_call: .; v_call: TRBV5-1; cdr3_aa: CASSLAAGGRMSGNTIYF; cdr3_nt: TGCGCCAGCAGCTTGGCCGCCGGCGGAAGGATGTCTGGAAACACCATATATTTT
j_call: TRBJ1-2; clone_size: .; d_call: .; v_call: TRBV12-3/TRBV12-4; cdr3_aa: CASSLVRGSGYTF; cdr3_nt: TGTGCCAGCAGTTTAGTTCGTGGCAGCGGCTACACCTTC
j_call: TRBJ1-6; clone_size: .; d_call: .; v_call: TRBV5-1; cdr3_aa: CASSLAGSSYNSPLHF; cdr3_nt: TGCGCCAGCAGCTTGGCAGGTAGCTCCTATAATTCACCCCTCCACTTT
j_call: TRBJ2-5; clone_size: once; d_call: .; v_call: TRBV5-5; cdr3_aa: CASSLGLASPRETQYF; cdr3_nt: TGTGCCAGCAGCTTAGGGCTAGCGTCCCCCCGGGAGACCCAGTACTTC
j_call: TRBJ1-3; clone_size: .; d_call: TRBD1; v_call: TRBV7-8; cdr3_aa: CASSPGQPNLSGNTIYF; cdr3_nt: TGTGCCAGCAGCCCGGGACAGCCCAACCTCTCTGGAAACACCATATATTTT
j_call: TRBJ1-1; clone_size: once; d_call: .; v_call: TRBV5-4; cdr3_aa: CASSWQGSGAEAFF; cdr3_nt: TGTGCCAGCAGCTGGCAGGGGTCTGGGGCTGAAGCTTTCTTT
j_call: TRBJ2-2; clone_size: .; d_call: .; v_call: TRBV5-1; cdr3_aa: CATLIFFGGTGELFF; cdr3_nt: TGCGCCACCCTCATATTTTTTGGGGGGACCGGGGAGCTGTTTTTT
j_call: TRBJ1-2; clone_size: .; d_call: TRBD1; v_call: TRBV3-1/TRBV3-2; cdr3_aa: CATGTRGPNYGYTF; cdr3_nt: TGTGCCACTGGGACGAGGGGGCCTAACTATGGCTACACCTTC
j_call: TRBJ1-2; clone_size: .; d_call: .; v_call: TRBV4-2; cdr3_aa: CASSQVGTDSVYGYTF; cdr3_nt: TGTGCCAGCAGCCAAGTAGGGACGGACAGTGTCTATGGCTACACCTTC
j_call: TRBJ2-1; clone_size: .; d_call: TRBD2; v_call: TRBV7-8; cdr3_aa: CASSLARSGRAGNEQFF; cdr3_nt: TGTGCCAGCAGCTTAGCGAGAAGCGGGAGGGCCGGAAATGAGCAGTTCTTC
j_call: TRBJ1-3; clone_size: .; d_call: .; v_call: TRBV6-5; cdr3_aa: CATKRATINTIYF; cdr3_nt: TGTGCCACTAAAAGGGCGACCATAAACACCATATATTTT
j_call: TRBJ2-3; clone_size: .; d_call: .; v_call: TRBV5-1; cdr3_aa: CASSPGILRTDTQYF; cdr3_nt: TGCGCCAGCAGCCCCGGGATTTTGCGCACAGATACGCAGTATTTT
j_call: TRBJ1-5; clone_size: .; d_call: .; v_call: TRBV19; cdr3_aa: CASRPRTLNSNQPQHF; cdr3_nt: TGTGCCAGTAGACCGCGGACCCTAAATAGCAATCAGCCCCAGCATTTT
j_call: TRBJ2-2; clone_size: .; d_call: .; v_call: TRBV7-9; cdr3_aa: CASSSPAGTGELFF; cdr3_nt: TGTGCCAGCAGCTCCCCGGCCGGCACCGGGGAGCTGTTTTTT
j_call: TRBJ1-6; clone_size: .; d_call: .; v_call: TRBV21-1; cdr3_aa: CASSPGAGSSYNSPLHF; cdr3_nt: TGTGCCAGCAGCCCCGGGGCAGGGAGCTCCTATAATTCACCCCTCCACTTT
j_call: TRBJ2-2; clone_size: .; d_call: TRBD1; v_call: TRBV10-1; cdr3_aa: CARRQTGSVGHRGAVF; cdr3_nt: TGCGCCAGGAGACAGACAGGGAGTGTGGGACACCGGGGAGCTGTTTTT
j_call: TRBJ1-2; clone_size: .; d_call: .; v_call: TRBV5-8; cdr3_aa: CASSRASGTYGYTF; cdr3_nt: TGTGCCAGCAGCCGGGCGTCCGGAACCTATGGCTACACCTTC
j_call: TRBJ2-3; clone_size: .; d_call: .; v_call: TRBV5-5; cdr3_aa: CASSLSASADTQYF; cdr3_nt: TGTGCCAGCAGCTTGTCGGCGTCAGCGGATACGCAGTATTTT
j_call: TRBJ2-7; clone_size: .; d_call: .; v_call: TRBV4-1; cdr3_aa: CASSQGYGSYEQYF; cdr3_nt: TGCGCCAGCAGCCAAGGATACGGATCCTACGAGCAGTACTTC
j_call: TRBJ1-5; clone_size: once; d_call: .; v_call: TRBV18; cdr3_aa: CASSPTDYSNQPQHF; cdr3_nt: TGTGCCAGCTCACCAACCGATTATAGCAATCAGCCCCAGCATTTT
j_call: TRBJ2-6; clone_size: .; d_call: .; v_call: TRBV3-1/TRBV3-2; cdr3_aa: CASSRLGTGANVLTF; cdr3_nt: TGTGCCAGCAGCCGCCTGGGGACTGGGGCCAACGTCCTGACTTTC
j_call: TRBJ1-1; clone_size: few; d_call: TRBD1; v_call: TRBV18; cdr3_aa: CASSPRQGYMNTEAFF; cdr3_nt: TGTGCCAGCTCACCACGACAGGGATACATGAACACTGAAGCTTTCTTT
j_call: TRBJ1-6; clone_size: few; d_call: TRBD1; v_call: TRBV5-6; cdr3_aa: CASSRDRDSPLHF; cdr3_nt: TGTGCCAGCAGCCGGGACAGGGACTCACCCCTCCACTTT
j_call: TRBJ1-1; clone_size: .; d_call: .; v_call: TRBV24-1; cdr3_aa: CATQRGVNTEAFF; cdr3_nt: TGTGCCACCCAGCGTGGAGTGAACACTGAAGCTTTCTTT
j_call: TRBJ1-2; clone_size: .; d_call: .; v_call: TRBV12-3/TRBV12-4; cdr3_aa: CASSPQSPGGYTF; cdr3_nt: TGTGCCAGCAGCCCCCAGAGTCCAGGAGGCTACACCTTC
j_call: TRBJ1-5; clone_size: .; d_call: TRBD1; v_call: TRBV28; cdr3_aa: CAISPRGLFSNQPQHF; cdr3_nt: TGTGCCATCTCCCCCAGGGGGCTTTTTAGCAATCAGCCCCAGCATTTT
j_call: TRBJ2-5; clone_size: .; d_call: .; v_call: TRBV7-2; cdr3_aa: CASSLGLGDGEETQYF; cdr3_nt: TGTGCCAGCAGCTTAGGTTTGGGGGATGGGGAAGAGACCCAGTACTTC
j_call: TRBJ1-5; clone_size: .; d_call: .; v_call: TRBV2; cdr3_aa: CASIGRDGNQPQHF; cdr3_nt: TGTGCCAGCATTGGCAGGGACGGCAATCAGCCCCAGCATTTT
j_call: TRBJ1-2; clone_size: .; d_call: .; v_call: TRBV19; cdr3_aa: CASSKKIGPLEDYGYTF; cdr3_nt: TGTGCCAGTAGTAAGAAGATAGGGCCCCTAGAGGACTATGGCTACACCTTC
j_call: TRBJ2-7; clone_size: many; d_call: .; v_call: TRBV27; cdr3_aa: CASSEGTANYEQYF; cdr3_nt: TGTGCCAGCAGTGAGGGTACAGCGAATTACGAGCAGTACTTC